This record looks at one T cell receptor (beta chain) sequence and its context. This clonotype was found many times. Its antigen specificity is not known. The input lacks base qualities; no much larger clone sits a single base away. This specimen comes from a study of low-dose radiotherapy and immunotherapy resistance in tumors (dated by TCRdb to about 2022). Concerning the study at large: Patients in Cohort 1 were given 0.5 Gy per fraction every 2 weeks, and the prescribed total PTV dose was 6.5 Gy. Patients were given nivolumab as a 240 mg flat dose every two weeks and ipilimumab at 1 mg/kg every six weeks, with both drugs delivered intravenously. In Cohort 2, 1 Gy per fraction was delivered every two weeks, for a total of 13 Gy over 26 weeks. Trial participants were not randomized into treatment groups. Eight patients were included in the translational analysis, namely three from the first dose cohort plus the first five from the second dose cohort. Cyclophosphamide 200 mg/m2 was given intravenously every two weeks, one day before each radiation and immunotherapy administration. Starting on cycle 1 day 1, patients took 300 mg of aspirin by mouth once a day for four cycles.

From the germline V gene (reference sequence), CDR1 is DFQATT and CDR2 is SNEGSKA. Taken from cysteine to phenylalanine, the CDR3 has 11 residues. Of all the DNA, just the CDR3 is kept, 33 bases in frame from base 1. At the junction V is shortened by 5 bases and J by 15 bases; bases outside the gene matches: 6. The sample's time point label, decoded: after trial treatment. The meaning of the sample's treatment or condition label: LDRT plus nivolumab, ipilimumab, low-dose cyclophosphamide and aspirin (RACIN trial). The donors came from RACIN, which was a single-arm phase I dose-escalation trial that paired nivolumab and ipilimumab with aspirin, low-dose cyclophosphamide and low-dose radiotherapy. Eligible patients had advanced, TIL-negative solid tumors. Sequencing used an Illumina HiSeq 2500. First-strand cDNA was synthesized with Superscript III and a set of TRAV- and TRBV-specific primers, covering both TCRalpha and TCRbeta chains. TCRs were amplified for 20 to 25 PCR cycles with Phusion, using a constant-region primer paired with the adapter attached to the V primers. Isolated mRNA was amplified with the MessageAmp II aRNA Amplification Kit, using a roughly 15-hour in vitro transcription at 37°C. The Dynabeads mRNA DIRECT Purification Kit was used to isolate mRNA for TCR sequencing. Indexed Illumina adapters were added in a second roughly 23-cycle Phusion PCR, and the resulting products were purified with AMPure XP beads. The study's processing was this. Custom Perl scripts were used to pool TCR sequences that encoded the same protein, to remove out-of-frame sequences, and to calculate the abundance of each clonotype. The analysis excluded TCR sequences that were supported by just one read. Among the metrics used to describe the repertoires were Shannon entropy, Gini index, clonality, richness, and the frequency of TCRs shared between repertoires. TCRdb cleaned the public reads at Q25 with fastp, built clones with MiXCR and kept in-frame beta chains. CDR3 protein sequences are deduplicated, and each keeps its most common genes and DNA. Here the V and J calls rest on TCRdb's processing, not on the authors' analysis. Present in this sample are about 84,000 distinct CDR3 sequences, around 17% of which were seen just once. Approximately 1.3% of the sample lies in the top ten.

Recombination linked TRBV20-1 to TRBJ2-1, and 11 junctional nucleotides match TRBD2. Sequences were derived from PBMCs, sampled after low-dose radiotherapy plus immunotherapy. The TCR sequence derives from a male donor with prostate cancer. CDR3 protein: CSAPTSGRLFF. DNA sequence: TGCAGTGCTCCAACTAGCGGGAGACTGTTCTTC.